Below are 8 T cell receptor beta chains sequenced from a single sample in a study of low-dose radiotherapy and immunotherapy resistance in tumors. Time point: after trial treatment. Regarding treatment: LDRT plus nivolumab, ipilimumab, low-dose cyclophosphamide and aspirin (RACIN trial). Gene-specific TRAV and TRBV primers were used for first-strand cDNA, covering alpha and beta chains. TCRs were amplified for roughly 22 PCR cycles with a constant-region primer and V-primer adapter. TCRdb re-called the reads through MiXCR, storing one row per CDR3 protein. Here the sample spans around 80,000 distinct CDR3 sequences, over 15% being singletons. The material was PBMCs, obtained after low-dose radiotherapy plus immunotherapy. These receptors originate from a male donor with prostate cancer.

The chain joins TRBV10-3 to TRBJ2-7, with TRBD2 matching over 13 bases. The junction had 2 bases not matched to a gene; V was cut back by 6 bases and J by 3 bases. The CDR3 covers 14 residues. Germline CDR1 is ENHRY and CDR2 is SYGVKD. The CDR3 nucleotides are TGTGCCATCAGCGGGACTAGCGGGGACTACGAGCAGTACTTC. Protein product: CAISGTSGDYEQYF.

In its sample, this clonotype was seen many times. The gene calls are TRBV6-2 or TRBV6-3 and TRBJ1-2, with 7 positions matching TRBD1. CDR3 length equals 14 residues. CDR1 MNHEY and CDR2 SVGEGT come from the germline V gene. The V segment lost 6 bases and the J segment 3 bases; nucleotides outside the gene matches: 7. This CDR3 reads CASRRSGTDYGYTF. CDR3 nucleotide sequence: TGTGCCAGCAGAAGATCCGGGACAGACTATGGCTACACCTTC.

This clonotype was picked up many times. The V gene is TRBV21-1, the J gene TRBJ2-3. TRBV21-1 is reported as a pseudogene. The CDR3 runs to 15 residues. CDR3 nucleotide sequence: TGTGCCAGCAGCAAAGCCTTATGGTGCACAGATACGCAGTATTTT. As protein: CASSKALWCTDTQYF.

This clonotype has just a few counts. The chain is built from TRBV15 and TRBJ2-3; D might be TRBD2 (6 bases). Trimming stripped 2 bases from V and 0 bases from J, with 6 bases between. Looked up from germline, CDR1 is LNHNV and CDR2 is YYDKDF (reference sequence). The CDR3 runs 14 residues. The CDR3 DNA is TGTGCCACCAGCAGACTAGCGAGCACAGATACGCAGTATTTT. Translated: CATSRLASTDTQYF.

This clonotype occurred many times. The J gene is TRBJ2-1, the V gene TRBV29-1; 9 bases align to TRBD2. The CDR3 is 14 residues long. Germline values: CDR1 SQVTM, CDR2 ANQGSEA. Trimming cost V 5 bases and J 0 bases; bases outside gene matches: 2. This CDR3 reads CSVNSGSSYNEQFF. The CDR3 DNA follows: TGCAGCGTTAATAGCGGGAGCTCCTACAATGAGCAGTTCTTC.

This clonotype appeared many times. J is TRBJ1-4 and V is TRBV7-2; D not resolved. CDR1 SGHTA and CDR2 FQGNSA come from the germline V gene. CDR3 length equals 13 residues. V was shortened by 0 bases and J by 7 bases, with 6 bases between the two germline ends. The CDR3 nucleotides read TGTGCCAGCAGCTTAGCGGGGATTGAAAAACTGTTTTTT. Translated: CASSLAGIEKLFF.

This clonotype was seen many times. The chain combines TRBV28 with TRBJ1-6, with D unclear. Germline CDR1 and CDR2: MDHEN and SYDVKM. The CDR3 runs to 12 residues. The V end lost 10 bases, the J end lost 10 bases, and 14 bases lay between the germline ends. The CDR3 DNA sequence: TGTGCCACGGTGGGGATTAGCTCACCCCTCCACTTT. Amino acid sequence: CATVGISSPLHF. The full variable domain, in which reference TRBV28 and TRBJ1-6 provide the parts outside the CDR3, is DVKVTQSSRYLVKRTGEKVFLECVQDMDHENMFWYRQDPGLGLRLIYFSYDVKMKEKGDIPEGYSVSREKKERFSLILESASTNQTSMYLCATVGISSPLHFGNGTRLTVT.

This clonotype has a single count. V is TRBV20-1 and J is TRBJ2-1; either TRBD1 or TRBD2 may fit D (6 bases each). Per germline, CDR1 DFQATT and CDR2 SNEGSKA (reference sequence). The CDR3 covers 15 residues. V was clipped by 6 bases and J by 6 bases, with 21 bases between them. The CDR3 DNA reads as TGCAGTGCGGCGGAGAGGGGGGCGGGTCGCAATGAGCAGTTCTTC. Translated, it gives CSAAERGAGRNEQFF.